The 8 T cell receptor beta chains below come from one sample, sequenced in a study of blood T cell repertoires in COVID-19. Method: immunoSEQ multiplex PCR; TCRdb's copy keeps in-frame clones and lacks some. This sample has roughly 100,000 clones; around 84% occur once, and the top ten carry roughly 29%. Sequencing was performed on peripheral blood. These receptor sequences come from a man in his sixties with acute or convalescent COVID-19.

This chain connects TRBV19 to TRBJ1-2; 8 positions match TRBD1. Germline CDR1 and CDR2: LNHDA and SQIVND (reference sequence). V was pared by 7 bases and J by 6 bases, with 16 bases of the junction left unmatched. The CDR3 has 16 residues. The CDR3 spells CASKRSSAGQGDGYTF. In DNA, the CDR3 is TGTGCCAGTAAGCGGAGCTCCGCAGGACAGGGCGATGGCTACACCTTC.

This sequence joins TRBV9 and TRBJ2-1; D remains ambiguous. Germline V CDR1 and CDR2: SGDLS, YYNGEE. V was shortened by 0 bases and J by 9 bases, with 7 bases between the two germline ends. This CDR3 comprises 12 residues. CDR3 in amino acids: CASSVVGVEQFF. The CDR3 DNA sequence: TGTGCCAGCAGCGTAGTCGGAGTTGAGCAGTTCTTC.

This chain joins TRBV6-5 and TRBJ2-3, with D possibly matching TRBD2 (6 bases). Per germline, CDR1 MNHEY and CDR2 SVGAGI. This CDR3 spans 16 amino acids. V shed 4 bases and J shed 1 base, with 15 bases lying between them. CDR3 DNA sequence: TGTGCCAGCAGTTCCTTTGTCGGGAGCGGCACAGATACGCAGTATTTT. Translated: CASSSFVGSGTDTQYF.

This chain uses TRBV13 with TRBJ1-5; 10 nucleotides align to TRBD1. J lost 1 base, V lost 5 bases, and 2 bases had no gene match. The germline CDR1 and CDR2 sequences are PRHDT and FYEKMQ (reference sequence). This CDR3 has 15 residues. DNA of the CDR3: TGTGCCAGCAGCGTGGGACAGGGGAGCAATCAGCCCCAGCATTTT. Translation gives CASSVGQGSNQPQHF.

This clone occurred once. The V gene is TRBV5-1, the J gene TRBJ1-4; D not resolved. There are 14 residues in the CDR3. The germline V gene has CDR1 SGHRS and CDR2 YFSETQ. V dropped 4 bases and J dropped 7 bases, with 14 bases sitting between them. The CDR3 here is CASSQYVRGEKLFF. DNA for the CDR3: TGCGCCAGCAGCCAGTACGTCCGGGGTGAAAAACTGTTTTTT.

In DNA, the CDR3 is TGTGCCAGCAACAGCGCGAGACAGGCTTTTAACAATGAGCAGTTCTTC. Translation gives CASNSARQAFNNEQFF. The gene calls are TRBV27 and TRBJ2-1, with D possibly being TRBD1 (6 bases). Looked up from germline, CDR1 is MNHEY and CDR2 is SMNVEV (reference sequence). The V end lost 7 bases, the J end lost 5 bases, and 21 bases lay between the germline ends. This CDR3 is built from 16 residues.

The V call is TRBV6-2 or TRBV6-3, the J call TRBJ2-5; D call uncertain. Trimming took off 5 bases at V and 3 bases at J, with 4 bases between the two ends. CDR1 is MNHEY and CDR2 is SVGEGT in the germline V gene. This CDR3 contains 11 residues. The CDR3 spells CASSPKETQYF. The CDR3 coding sequence is TGTGCCAGCAGTCCAAAAGAGACCCAGTACTTC.

The J gene is TRBJ1-5, the V gene TRBV19, with a tentative D call TRBD1 (6 bases). Trimming pared 5 bases from V and 0 bases from J, leaving 11 bases between. Germline CDR1 LNHDA, CDR2 SQIVND (reference sequence). The CDR3 has 15 amino acids. In DNA form, the CDR3 reads TGTGCCAGTAGTCCTGGGGGCCATAGCAATCAGCCCCAGCATTTT. Translation: CASSPGGHSNQPQHF.